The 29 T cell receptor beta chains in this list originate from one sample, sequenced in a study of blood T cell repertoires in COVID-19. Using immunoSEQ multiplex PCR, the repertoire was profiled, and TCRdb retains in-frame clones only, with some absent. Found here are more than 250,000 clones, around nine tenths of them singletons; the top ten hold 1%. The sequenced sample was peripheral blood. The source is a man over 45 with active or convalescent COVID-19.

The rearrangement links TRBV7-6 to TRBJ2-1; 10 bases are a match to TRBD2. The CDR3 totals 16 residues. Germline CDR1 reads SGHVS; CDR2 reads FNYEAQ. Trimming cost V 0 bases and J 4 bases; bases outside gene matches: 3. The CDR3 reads CASSLATAGGYNEQFF. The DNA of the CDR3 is TGTGCCAGCAGCTTAGCAACAGCGGGGGGGTACAATGAGCAGTTCTTC.

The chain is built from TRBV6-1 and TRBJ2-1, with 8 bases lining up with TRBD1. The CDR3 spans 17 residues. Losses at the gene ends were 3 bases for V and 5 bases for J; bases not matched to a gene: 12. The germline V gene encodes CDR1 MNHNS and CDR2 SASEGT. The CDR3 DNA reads TGTGCCAGCAGTGACCCCCTGACCGGGACAGGTAACAATGAGCAGTTCTTC. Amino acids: CASSDPLTGTGNNEQFF.

This CDR3 reads CASSPWTGSGNTIYF. As DNA, the CDR3 is TGTGCCAGCAGCCCCTGGACAGGCTCTGGAAACACCATATATTTT. This chain joins TRBV5-5 and TRBJ1-3, with 7 bases that match TRBD1. Germline CDR1 SGHKS, CDR2 YYEKEE (reference sequence). The CDR3 covers 15 residues. Losses at the gene ends were 4 bases for V and 0 bases for J; bases not matched to a gene: 4.

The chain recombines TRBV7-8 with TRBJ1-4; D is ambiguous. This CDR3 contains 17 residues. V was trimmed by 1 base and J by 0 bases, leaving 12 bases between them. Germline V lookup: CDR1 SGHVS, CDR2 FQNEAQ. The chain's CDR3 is CASSLGPGIATNEKLFF. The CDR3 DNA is TGTGCCAGCAGCTTAGGTCCGGGGATTGCAACTAATGAAAAACTGTTTTTT.

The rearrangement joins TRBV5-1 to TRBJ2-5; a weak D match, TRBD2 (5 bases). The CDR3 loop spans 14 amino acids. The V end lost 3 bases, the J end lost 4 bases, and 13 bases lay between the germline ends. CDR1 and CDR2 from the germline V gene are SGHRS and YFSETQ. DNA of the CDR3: TGCGCCAGCAGCTCCGGACGGGGTGGAGAGACCCAGTACTTC. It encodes CASSSGRGGETQYF.

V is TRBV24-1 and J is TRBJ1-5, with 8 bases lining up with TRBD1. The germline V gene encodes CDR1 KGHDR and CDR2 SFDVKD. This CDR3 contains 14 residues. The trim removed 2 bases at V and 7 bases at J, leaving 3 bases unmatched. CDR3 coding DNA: TGTGCCACCAGTGATTGGGACAGGACGCAGCCCCAGCATTTT. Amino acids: CATSDWDRTQPQHF.

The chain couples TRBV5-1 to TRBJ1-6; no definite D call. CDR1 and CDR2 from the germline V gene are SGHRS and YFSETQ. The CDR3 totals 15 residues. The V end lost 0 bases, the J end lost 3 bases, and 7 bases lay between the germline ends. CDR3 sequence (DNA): TGCGCCAGCAGCTTGGACAGCATCTATAATTCACCCCTCCACTTT. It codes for CASSLDSIYNSPLHF. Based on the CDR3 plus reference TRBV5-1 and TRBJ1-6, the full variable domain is KAGVTQTPRYLIKTRGQQVTLSCSPISGHRSVSWYQQTPGQGLQFLFEYFSETQRNKGNFPGRFSGRQFSNSRSEMNVSTLELGDSALYLCASSLDSIYNSPLHFGNGTRLTVT.

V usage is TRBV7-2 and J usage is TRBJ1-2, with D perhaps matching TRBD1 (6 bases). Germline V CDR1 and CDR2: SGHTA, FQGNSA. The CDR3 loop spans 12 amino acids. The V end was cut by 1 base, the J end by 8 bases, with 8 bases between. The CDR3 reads CASSLGGRGYTF. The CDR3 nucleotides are TGTGCCAGCAGCTTAGGGGGGCGAGGCTACACCTTC.

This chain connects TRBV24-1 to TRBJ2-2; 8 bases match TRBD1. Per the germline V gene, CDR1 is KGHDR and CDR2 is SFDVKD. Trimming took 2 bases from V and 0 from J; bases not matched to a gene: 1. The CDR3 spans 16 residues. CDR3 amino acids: CATSDWTGSNTGELFF. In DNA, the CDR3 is TGTGCCACCAGTGATTGGACAGGGTCGAACACCGGGGAGCTGTTTTTT.

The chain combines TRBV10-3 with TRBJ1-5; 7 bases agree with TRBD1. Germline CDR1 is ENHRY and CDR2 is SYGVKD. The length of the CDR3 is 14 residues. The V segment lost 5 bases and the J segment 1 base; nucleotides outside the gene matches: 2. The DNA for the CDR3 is TGTGCCATCAGTCCACAGGGGAGCAATCAGCCCCAGCATTTT. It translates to CAISPQGSNQPQHF.

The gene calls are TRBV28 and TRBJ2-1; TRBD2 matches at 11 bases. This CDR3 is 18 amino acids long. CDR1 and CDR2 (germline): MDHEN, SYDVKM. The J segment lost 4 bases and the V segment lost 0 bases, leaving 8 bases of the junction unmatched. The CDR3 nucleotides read TGTGCCAGCAGTTTATGGGCCCAGACTAGCGGGACATACAATGAGCAGTTCTTC. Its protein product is CASSLWAQTSGTYNEQFF.

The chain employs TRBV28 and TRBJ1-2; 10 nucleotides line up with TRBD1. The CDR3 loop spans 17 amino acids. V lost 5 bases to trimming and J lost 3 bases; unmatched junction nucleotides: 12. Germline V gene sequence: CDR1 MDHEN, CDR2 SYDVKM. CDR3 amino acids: CASSVPGQGVVDYGYTF. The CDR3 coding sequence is TGTGCCAGCAGTGTACCTGGACAGGGGGTCGTTGACTATGGCTACACCTTC.

This CDR3 reads CASSPGLAFIPYEQYF. The CDR3 nucleotides are TGTGCCAGCAGCCCGGGACTAGCGTTTATTCCCTACGAGCAGTACTTC. The rearrangement links TRBV3-1 (or the pseudogene TRBV3-2) to TRBJ2-7, with 10 bases matching TRBD2. The CDR3 is made up of 16 amino acids. V was pared by 4 bases and J by 2 bases, with 8 bases of the junction left unmatched. The germline V gene encodes CDR1 LGHDT and CDR2 YNNKEL (reference sequence).

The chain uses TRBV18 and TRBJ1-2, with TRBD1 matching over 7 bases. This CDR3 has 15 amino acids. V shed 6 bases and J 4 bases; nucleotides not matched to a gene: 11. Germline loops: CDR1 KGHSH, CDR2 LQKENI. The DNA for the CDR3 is TGTGCCAGCTCCCCCGAACAGGGGTTAACCTATGGCTACACCTTC. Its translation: CASSPEQGLTYGYTF.

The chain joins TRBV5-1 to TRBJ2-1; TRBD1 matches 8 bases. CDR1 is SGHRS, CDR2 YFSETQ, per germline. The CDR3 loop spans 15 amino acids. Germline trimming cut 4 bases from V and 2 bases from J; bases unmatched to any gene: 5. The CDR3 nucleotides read TGCGCCAGCAGCCAAGGACAGGGTGCCTACAATGAGCAGTTCTTC. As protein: CASSQGQGAYNEQFF. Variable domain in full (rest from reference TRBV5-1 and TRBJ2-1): KAGVTQTPRYLIKTRGQQVTLSCSPISGHRSVSWYQQTPGQGLQFLFEYFSETQRNKGNFPGRFSGRQFSNSRSEMNVSTLELGDSALYLCASSQGQGAYNEQFFGPGTRLTVL.

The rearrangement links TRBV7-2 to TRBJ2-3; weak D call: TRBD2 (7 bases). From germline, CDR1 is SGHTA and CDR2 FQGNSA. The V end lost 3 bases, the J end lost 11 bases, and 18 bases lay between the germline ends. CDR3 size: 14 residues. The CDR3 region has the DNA TGTGCCAGCAGCTTGCCCGGAGGGGGGGGATGGCAGTATTTT. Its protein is CASSLPGGGGWQYF.

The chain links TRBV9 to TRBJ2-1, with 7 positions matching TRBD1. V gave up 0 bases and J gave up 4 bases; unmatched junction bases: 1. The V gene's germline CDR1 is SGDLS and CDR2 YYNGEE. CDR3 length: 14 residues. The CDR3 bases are TGTGCCAGCAGCGTAGGCAGGGGGTACAATGAGCAGTTCTTC. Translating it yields CASSVGRGYNEQFF.

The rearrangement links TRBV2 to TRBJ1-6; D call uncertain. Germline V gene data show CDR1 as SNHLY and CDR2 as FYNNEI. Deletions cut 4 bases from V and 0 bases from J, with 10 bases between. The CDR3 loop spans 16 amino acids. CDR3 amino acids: CASSGSVSSYNSPLHF. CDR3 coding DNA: TGTGCCAGCAGTGGTTCCGTGAGCTCCTATAATTCACCCCTCCACTTT.

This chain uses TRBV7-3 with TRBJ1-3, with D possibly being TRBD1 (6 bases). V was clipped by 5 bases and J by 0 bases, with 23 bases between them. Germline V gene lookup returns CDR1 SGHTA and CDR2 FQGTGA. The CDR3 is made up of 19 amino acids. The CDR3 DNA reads TGTGCCAGCAGCCGAGGGGGATGGCAGGACTGGGGCTCTGGAAACACCATATATTTT. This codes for CASSRGGWQDWGSGNTIYF.

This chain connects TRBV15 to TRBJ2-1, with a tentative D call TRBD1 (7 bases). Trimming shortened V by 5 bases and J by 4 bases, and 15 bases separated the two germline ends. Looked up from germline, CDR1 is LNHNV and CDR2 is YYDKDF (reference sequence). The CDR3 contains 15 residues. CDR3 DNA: TGTGCCACCAGCCGACAGGGAGGTCGGTACAATGAGCAGTTCTTC. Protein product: CATSRQGGRYNEQFF.

DNA of the CDR3: TGTGCCAGCACCAAAAGGCGGGAAGCCTACGAGCAGTACTTC. Amino acid sequence: CASTKRREAYEQYF. V gene TRBV6-5 combines with J gene TRBJ2-7, with D maybe TRBD2 (6 bases). V dropped 7 bases and J dropped 2 bases, with 15 bases sitting between them. CDR3 size: 14 residues. From germline, CDR1 is MNHEY and CDR2 SVGAGI.

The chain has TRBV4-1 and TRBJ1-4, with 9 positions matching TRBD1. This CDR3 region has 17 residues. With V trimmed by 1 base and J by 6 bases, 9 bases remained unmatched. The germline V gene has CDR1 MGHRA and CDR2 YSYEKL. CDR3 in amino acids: CASSQGSFGQGYEKLFF. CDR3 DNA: TGCGCCAGCAGCCAAGGGAGTTTCGGACAGGGGTATGAAAAACTGTTTTTT.

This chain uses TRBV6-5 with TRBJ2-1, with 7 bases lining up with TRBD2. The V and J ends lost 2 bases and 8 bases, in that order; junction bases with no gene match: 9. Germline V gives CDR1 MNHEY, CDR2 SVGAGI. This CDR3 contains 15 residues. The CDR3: CASSYRRGMGDEQFF. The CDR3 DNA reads TGTGCCAGCAGTTACCGGCGGGGGATGGGCGATGAGCAGTTCTTC.

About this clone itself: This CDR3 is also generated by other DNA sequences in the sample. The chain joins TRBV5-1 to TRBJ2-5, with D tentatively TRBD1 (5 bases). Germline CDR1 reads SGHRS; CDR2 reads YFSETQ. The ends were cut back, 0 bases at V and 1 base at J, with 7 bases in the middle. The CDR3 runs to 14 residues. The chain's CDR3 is CASSLGRVQETQYF. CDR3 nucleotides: TGCGCCAGCAGCTTGGGCAGGGTCCAAGAGACCCAGTACTTC.

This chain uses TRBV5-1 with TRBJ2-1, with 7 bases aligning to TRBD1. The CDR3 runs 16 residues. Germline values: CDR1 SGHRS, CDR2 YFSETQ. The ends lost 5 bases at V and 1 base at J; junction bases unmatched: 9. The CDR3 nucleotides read TGCGCCAGCAGGCCCCAGGGGGTCCAATCCTACAATGAGCAGTTCTTC. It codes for CASRPQGVQSYNEQFF.

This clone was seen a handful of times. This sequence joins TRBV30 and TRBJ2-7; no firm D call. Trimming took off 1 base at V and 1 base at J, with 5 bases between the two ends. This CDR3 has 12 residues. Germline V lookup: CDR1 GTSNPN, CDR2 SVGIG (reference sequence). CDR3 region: CAWSEQSYEQYF. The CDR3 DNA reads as TGTGCCTGGAGTGAACAGTCCTACGAGCAGTACTTC. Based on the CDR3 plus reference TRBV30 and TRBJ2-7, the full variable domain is SQTIHQWPATLVQPVGSPLSLECTVEGTSNPNLYWYRQAAGRGLQLLFYSVGIGQISSEVPQNLSASRPQDRQFILSSKKLLLSDSGFYLCAWSEQSYEQYFGPGTRLTVT.

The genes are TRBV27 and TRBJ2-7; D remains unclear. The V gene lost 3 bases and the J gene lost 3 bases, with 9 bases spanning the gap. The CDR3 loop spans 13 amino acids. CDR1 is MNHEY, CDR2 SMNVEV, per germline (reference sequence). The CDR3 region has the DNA TGTGCCAGCAGTTTTGGGCAGGTCTACGAGCAGTACTTC. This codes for CASSFGQVYEQYF.

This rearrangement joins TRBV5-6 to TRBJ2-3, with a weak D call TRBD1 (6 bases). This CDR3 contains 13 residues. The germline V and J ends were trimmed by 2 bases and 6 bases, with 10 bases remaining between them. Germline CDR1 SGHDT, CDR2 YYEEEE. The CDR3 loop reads CASSFRQEDTQYF. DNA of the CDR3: TGTGCCAGCAGCTTTCGACAGGAGGATACGCAGTATTTT.

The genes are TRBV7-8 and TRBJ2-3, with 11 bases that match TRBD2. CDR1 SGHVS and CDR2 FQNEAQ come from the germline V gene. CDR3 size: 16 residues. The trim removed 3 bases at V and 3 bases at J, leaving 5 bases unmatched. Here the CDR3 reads CASSFSGGARTDTQYF. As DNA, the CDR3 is TGTGCCAGCAGCTTTAGCGGGGGGGCCAGAACAGATACGCAGTATTTT.